Sequencing of this T cell receptor beta chain was carried out in a study of blood T cell repertoires in COVID-19. Study as a whole: Whether acute or convalescent, the COVID-19 samples came from the United States, Italy and Spain.

Seattle enrolled patients during active infection and tracked them longitudinally. Authors' methods: Estimation of nucleated cell counts was performed using reference gene primer amplification. This table comes from immunoSEQ multiplex PCR, and its TCRdb copy is limited to in-frame clones, with some not included. D and trimming come from the DNA, and the V and J calls and clone size come from that table. The data show roughly 110,000 clones, around 78% seen once. The sequenced material came from peripheral blood. The clonotype was recovered from a man older than 75 with COVID-19, enrolled during active disease.

The CDR3 loop is CASSLRPQGQNTEAFF. DNA of the CDR3: TGCGCCAGCAGCTTACGCCCCCAGGGGCAGAACACTGAAGCTTTCTTT. The chain has TRBV5-1 and TRBJ1-1; possible D gene TRBD1, 6 bases. This CDR3 has 16 residues. V dropped 2 bases and J dropped 1 base, with 15 bases sitting between them. CDR1 and CDR2 (germline): SGHRS, YFSETQ.